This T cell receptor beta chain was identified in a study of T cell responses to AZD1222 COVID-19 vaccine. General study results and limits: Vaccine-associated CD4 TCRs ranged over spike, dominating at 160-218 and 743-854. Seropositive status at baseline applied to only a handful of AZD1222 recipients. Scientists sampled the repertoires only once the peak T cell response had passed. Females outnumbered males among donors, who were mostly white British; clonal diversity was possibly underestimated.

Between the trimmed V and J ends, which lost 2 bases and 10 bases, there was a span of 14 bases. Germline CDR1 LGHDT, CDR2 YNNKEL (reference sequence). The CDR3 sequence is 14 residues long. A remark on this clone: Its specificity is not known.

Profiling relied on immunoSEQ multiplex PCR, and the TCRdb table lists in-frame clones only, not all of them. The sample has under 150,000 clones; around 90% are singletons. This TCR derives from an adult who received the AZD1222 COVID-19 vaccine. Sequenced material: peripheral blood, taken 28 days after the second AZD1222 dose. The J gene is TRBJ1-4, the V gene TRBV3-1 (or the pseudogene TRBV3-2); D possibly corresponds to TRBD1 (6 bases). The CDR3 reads CASSQSAGAVKLFF. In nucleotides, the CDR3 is TGTGCCAGCAGCCAATCAGCGGGGGCCGTAAAACTGTTTTTT.